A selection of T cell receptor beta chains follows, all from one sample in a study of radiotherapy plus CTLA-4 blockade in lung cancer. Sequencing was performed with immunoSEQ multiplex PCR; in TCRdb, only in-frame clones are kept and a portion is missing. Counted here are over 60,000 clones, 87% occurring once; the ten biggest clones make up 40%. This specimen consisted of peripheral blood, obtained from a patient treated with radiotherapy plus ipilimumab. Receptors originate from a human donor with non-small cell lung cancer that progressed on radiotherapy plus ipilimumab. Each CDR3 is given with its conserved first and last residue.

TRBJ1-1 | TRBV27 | CASKSLRGNTEAFF
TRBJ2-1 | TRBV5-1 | CASSRGRGNEQFF
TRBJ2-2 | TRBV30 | CARASDSGELFF
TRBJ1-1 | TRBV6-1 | CASSETHRDNTEAFF
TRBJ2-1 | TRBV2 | CASSDYQSGEQFF
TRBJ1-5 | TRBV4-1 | CASGQGLGQPQHF
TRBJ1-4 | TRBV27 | CASSLMSFQGGEKLFF
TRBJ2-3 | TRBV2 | CASSTASTDTQYF
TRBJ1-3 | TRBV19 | CASRRIVDNTIYF
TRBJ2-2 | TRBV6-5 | CASTTGTANTGELFF
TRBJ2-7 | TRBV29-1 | CSGRTPLGEQYF
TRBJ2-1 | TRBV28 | CASSLAGLAGGATSEQFF
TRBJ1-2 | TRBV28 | CASSFSGVPGYTF
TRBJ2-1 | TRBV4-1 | CASSKSESSYNEQFF
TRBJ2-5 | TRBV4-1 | CASSQDDTIETQYF
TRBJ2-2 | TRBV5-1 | CASSWRWTGNNTGELFF
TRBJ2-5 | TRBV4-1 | CASNPTGRVETQYF